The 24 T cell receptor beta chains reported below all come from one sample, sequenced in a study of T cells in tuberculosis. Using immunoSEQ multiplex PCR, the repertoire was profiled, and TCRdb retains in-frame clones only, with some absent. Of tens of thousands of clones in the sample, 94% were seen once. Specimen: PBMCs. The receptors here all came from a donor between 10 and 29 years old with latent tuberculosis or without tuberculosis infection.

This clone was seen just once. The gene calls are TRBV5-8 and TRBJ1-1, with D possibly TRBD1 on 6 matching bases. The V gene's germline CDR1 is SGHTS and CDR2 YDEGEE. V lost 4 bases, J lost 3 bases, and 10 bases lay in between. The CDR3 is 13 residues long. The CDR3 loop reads CASSLQGYTEAFF. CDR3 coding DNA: TGTGCCAGCAGCCTGCAGGGGTACACTGAAGCTTTCTTT.

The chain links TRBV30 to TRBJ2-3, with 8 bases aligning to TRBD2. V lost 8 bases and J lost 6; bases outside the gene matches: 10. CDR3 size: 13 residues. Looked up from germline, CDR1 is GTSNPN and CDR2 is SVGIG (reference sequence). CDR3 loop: CAGYWTSSDTQYF. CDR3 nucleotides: TGTGCCGGTTACTGGACTAGCAGTGATACGCAGTATTTT.

DNA of the CDR3: TGTGCCAGTAGCACGGGACAGGCGGCTGGGGCCAACGTCCTGACTTTC. Translated, it gives CASSTGQAAGANVLTF. V is TRBV19 and J is TRBJ2-6; 8 bases match TRBD1. This CDR3 contains 16 residues. Trimming cost V 6 bases and J 2 bases; bases outside gene matches: 6. Germline V lookup: CDR1 LNHDA, CDR2 SQIVND (reference sequence). Full variable domain (missing parts from reference TRBV19 and TRBJ2-6): DGGITQSPKYLFRKEGQNVTLSCEQNLNHDAMYWYRQDPGQGLRLIYYSQIVNDFQKGDIAEGYSVSREKKESFPLTVTSAQKNPTAFYLCASSTGQAAGANVLTFGAGSRLTVL.

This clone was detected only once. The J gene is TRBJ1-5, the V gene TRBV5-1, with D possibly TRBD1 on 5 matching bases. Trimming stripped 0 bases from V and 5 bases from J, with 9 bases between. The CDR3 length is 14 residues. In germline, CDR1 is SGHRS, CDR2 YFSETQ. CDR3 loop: CASSLAWGDQPQHF. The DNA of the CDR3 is TGCGCCAGCAGCTTGGCCTGGGGGGATCAGCCCCAGCATTTT.

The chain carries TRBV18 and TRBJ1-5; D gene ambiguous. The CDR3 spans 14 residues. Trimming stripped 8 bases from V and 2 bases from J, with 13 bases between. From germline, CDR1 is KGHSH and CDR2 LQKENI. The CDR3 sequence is CASVEAAGNQPQHF. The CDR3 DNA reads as TGTGCCAGCGTCGAGGCGGCGGGCAATCAGCCCCAGCATTTT.

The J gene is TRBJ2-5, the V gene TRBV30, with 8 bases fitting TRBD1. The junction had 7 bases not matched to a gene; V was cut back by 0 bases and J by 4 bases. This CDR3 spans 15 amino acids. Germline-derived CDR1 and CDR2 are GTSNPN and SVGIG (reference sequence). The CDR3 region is CAWSVTRGLGETQYF. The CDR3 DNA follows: TGTGCCTGGAGTGTAACCAGGGGGCTAGGAGAGACCCAGTACTTC.

For the CDR3, the DNA is TGTGCCAGCAGTCGGGACAGGGCCTACGAGCAGTACTTC. Its translation: CASSRDRAYEQYF. The V gene is TRBV6-5, the J gene TRBJ2-7; 9 nucleotides align to TRBD1. Germline V gene lookup returns CDR1 MNHEY and CDR2 SVGAGI. J was trimmed by 2 bases and V by 5 bases; bases with no gene match: 1. This CDR3 is built from 13 residues.

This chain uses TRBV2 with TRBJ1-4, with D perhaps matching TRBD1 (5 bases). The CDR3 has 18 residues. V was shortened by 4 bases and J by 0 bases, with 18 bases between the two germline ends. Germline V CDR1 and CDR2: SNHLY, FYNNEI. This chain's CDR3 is CASSGPTGQQATNEKLFF. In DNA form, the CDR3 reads TGTGCCAGCAGTGGTCCAACAGGCCAACAGGCAACTAATGAAAAACTGTTTTTT.

In DNA, the CDR3 is TGTGCCACCAGCAGAGGCAGGGTGAACACCGGGGAGCTGTTTTTT. Protein product: CATSRGRVNTGELFF. The rearrangement joins TRBV15 to TRBJ2-2; TRBD1 is a possible D gene (5 bases). Germline V gives CDR1 LNHNV, CDR2 YYDKDF (reference sequence). Trimming took 1 base from V and 1 from J, leaving 7 bases between them. The CDR3 covers 15 residues.

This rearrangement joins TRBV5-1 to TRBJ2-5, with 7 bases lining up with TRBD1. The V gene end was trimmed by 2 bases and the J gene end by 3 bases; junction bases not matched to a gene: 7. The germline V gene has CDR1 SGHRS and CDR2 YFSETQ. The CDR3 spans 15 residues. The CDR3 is CASSFVGTEEETQYF. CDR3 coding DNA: TGCGCCAGCAGCTTTGTTGGGACAGAAGAAGAGACCCAGTACTTC.

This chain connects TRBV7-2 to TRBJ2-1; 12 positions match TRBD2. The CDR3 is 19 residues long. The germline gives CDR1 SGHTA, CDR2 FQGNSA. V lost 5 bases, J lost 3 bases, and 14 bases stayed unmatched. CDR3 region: CASSHRLAGVHGFYNEQFF. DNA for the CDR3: TGTGCCAGCAGCCACCGACTAGCGGGAGTTCACGGATTCTACAATGAGCAGTTCTTC.

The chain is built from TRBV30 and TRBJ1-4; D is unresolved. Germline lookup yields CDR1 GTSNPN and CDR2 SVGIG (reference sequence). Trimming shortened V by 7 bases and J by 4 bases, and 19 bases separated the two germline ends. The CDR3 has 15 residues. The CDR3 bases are TGTGCCTTAACAAGTCTGTCAGGAAGTAATGAAAAACTGTTTTTT. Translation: CALTSLSGSNEKLFF.

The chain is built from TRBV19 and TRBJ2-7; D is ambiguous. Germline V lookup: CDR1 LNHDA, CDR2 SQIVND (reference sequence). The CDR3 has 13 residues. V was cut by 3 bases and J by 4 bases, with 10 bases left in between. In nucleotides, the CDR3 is TGTGCCAGTAGTATGGGCAGCTTATACGAGCAGTACTTC. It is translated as CASSMGSLYEQYF.

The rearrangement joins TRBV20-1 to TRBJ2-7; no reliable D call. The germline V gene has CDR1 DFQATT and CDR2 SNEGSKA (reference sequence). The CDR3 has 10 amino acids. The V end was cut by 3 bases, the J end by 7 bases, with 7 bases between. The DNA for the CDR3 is TGCAGTGCTAGTCGGTCGGAGCAGTACTTC. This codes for CSASRSEQYF.

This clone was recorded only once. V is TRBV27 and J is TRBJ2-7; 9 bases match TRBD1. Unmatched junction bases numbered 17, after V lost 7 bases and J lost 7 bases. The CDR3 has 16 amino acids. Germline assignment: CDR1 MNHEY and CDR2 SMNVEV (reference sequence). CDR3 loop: CASNPLGQGGRGEQYF. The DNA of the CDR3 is TGTGCCAGCAACCCCTTGGGACAGGGTGGAAGAGGTGAGCAGTACTTC.

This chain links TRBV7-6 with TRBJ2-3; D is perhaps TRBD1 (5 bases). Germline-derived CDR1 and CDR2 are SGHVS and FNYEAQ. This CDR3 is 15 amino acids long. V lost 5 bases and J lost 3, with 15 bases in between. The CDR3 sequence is CASSGHKGFTDTQYF. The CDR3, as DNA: TGTGCCAGCAGCGGACATAAGGGTTTTACAGATACGCAGTATTTT.

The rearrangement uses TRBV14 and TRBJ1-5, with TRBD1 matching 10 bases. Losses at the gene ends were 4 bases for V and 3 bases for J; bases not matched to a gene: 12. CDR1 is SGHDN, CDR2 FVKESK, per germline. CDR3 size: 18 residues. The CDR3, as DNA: TGTGCCAGCAGCCTGCATATTTGGACAGGGGGAAACAATCAGCCCCAGCATTTT. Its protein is CASSLHIWTGGNNQPQHF. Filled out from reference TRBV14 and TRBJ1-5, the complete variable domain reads EAGVTQFPSHSVIEKGQTVTLRCDPISGHDNLYWYRRVMGKEIKFLLHFVKESKQDESGMPNNRFLAERTGGTYSTLKVQPAELEDSGVYFCASSLHIWTGGNNQPQHFGDGTRLSIL.

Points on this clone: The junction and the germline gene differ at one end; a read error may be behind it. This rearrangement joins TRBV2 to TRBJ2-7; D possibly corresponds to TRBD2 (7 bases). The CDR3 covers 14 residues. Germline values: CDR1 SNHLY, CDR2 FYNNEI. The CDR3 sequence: CASTEERDTPLFTF. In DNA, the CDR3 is TGTGCCAGCACCGAGGAGCGGGACACACCCCTATTTACGTTC.

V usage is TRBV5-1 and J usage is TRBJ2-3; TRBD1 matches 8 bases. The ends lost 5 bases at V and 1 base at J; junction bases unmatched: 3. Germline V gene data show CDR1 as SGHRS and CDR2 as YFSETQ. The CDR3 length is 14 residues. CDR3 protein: CASREDRGTDTQYF. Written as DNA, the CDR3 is TGCGCCAGCAGGGAGGACAGGGGCACAGATACGCAGTATTTT.

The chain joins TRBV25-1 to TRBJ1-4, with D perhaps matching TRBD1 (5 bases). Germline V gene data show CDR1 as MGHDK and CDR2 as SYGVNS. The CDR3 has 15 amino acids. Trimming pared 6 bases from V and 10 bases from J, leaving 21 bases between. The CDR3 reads CASSNKGGDEGKLFF. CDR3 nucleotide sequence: TGTGCCAGCAGCAACAAAGGAGGGGACGAAGGAAAACTGTTTTTT.

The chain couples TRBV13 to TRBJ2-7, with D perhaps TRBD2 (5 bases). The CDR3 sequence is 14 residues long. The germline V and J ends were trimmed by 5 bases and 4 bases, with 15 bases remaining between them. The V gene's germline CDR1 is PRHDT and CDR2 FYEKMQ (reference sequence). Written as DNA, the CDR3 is TGTGCCAGCAGCCACGTGGACTCAGGATACGAGCAGTACTTC. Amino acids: CASSHVDSGYEQYF.

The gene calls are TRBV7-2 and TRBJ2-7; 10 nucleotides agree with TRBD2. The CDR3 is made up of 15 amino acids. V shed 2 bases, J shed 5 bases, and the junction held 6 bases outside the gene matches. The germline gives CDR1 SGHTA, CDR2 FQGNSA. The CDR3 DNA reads TGTGCCAGCAGCTTACAGAGCGGGAGGGCCGACGAGCAGTACTTC. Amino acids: CASSLQSGRADEQYF.

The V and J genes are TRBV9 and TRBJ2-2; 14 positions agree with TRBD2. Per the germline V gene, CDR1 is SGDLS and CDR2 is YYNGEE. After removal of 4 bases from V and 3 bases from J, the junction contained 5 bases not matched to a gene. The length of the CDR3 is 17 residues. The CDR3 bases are TGTGCCAGCAGCAGACTAGCGGGAGGGCCCCACACCGGGGAGCTGTTTTTT. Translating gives CASSRLAGGPHTGELFF. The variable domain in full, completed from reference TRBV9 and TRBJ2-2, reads DSGVTQTPKHLITATGQRVTLRCSPRSGDLSVYWYQQSLDQGLQFLIQYYNGEERAKGNILERFSAQQFPDLHSELNLSSLELGDSALYFCASSRLAGGPHTGELFFGEGSRLTVL.

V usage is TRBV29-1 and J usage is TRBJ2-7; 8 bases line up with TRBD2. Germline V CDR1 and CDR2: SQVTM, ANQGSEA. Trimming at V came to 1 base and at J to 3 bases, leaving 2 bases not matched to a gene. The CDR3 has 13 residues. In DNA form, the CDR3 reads TGCAGCGTTGAAGGTGGGACTAGCTACGAGCAGTACTTC. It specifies CSVEGGTSYEQYF.